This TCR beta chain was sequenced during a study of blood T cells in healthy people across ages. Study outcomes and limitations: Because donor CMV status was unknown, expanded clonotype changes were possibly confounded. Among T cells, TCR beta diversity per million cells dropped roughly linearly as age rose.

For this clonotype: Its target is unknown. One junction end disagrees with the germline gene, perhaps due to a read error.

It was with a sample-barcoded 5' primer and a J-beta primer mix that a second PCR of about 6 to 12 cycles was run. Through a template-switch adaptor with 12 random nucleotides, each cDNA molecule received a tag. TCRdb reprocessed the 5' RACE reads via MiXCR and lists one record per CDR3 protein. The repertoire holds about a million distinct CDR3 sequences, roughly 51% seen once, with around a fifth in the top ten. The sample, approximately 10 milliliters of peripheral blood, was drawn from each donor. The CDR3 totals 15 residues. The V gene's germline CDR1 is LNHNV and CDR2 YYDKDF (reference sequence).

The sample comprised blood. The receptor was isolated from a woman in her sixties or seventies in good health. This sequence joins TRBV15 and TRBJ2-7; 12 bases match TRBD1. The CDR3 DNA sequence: TGTGCCACCAGCGTTCCGGGACAGGGGGCCTATGAGCAGTACTTC. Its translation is CATSVPGQGAYEQYF.